This T cell receptor (beta chain) was documented in a study of blood T cell repertoires in COVID-19. Everyone who took part was roughly 18 to 89 years old, and they came from about two dozen US areas. How the authors handled the data: For nucleated cells, counts were estimated from reference gene primer amplification. Profiled with immunoSEQ multiplex PCR; TCRdb holds only in-frame clones, not every one. The D gene and trimming were derived from the DNA, and the V and J assignments and clone size from that table. The repertoire holds about 380,000 clones, around 87% seen once, with 1.3% in the top ten. V lost 8 bases, J lost 5 bases, and 12 bases lay in between. Germline V CDR1 and CDR2: LNHDA, SQIVND (reference sequence). The CDR3 has 12 residues.

Sequenced sample: PBMCs or T cells enriched from blood (not recorded which). This rearrangement joins TRBV19 to TRBJ1-2; TRBD1 might be the D (6 bases). The receptor was isolated from a man aged 25 to 40 who had recovered from COVID-19. CDR3 region: CASGKGVYGYTF. For the CDR3, the DNA is TGTGCCAGTGGAAAGGGGGTGTATGGCTACACCTTC.